Reported below is one TCR beta chain. What it binds is unknown. Staff drew around 10 milliliters of peripheral blood from each donor. Every sample gave at least 5.5 micrograms of total RNA when it was extracted. Through a sample-barcoded 5' primer and a J-beta primer mix, a second PCR was run for roughly 7 to 11 cycles. Per-sample output comprised a minimum of 2.5 million paired-end reads containing CDR3. TCRdb independently ran MiXCR on the 5' RACE reads; one entry per CDR3 protein. The repertoire has 1.5 million or so distinct CDR3 sequences, approximately 42% of them found once; the top ten carry under 5%. This entry comes from a study of blood T cells in healthy people across ages. Study-wide results and caveats: TCR beta diversity, measured per million T cells, fell in a roughly linear way with age.

CDR1 is LGHNA and CDR2 is YSLEER in the germline V gene. V was clipped by 4 bases and J by 5 bases; unmatched bases: 4. The CDR3 covers 15 residues. This sequence originates from a woman aged 18 to 35 in good health. The sequencing sample was made of blood. The gene calls are TRBV4-3 and TRBJ2-3, with 12 bases fitting TRBD1. The CDR3 region has the DNA TGCGCCAGCAGCCCGGGACAGGGGGCCGTAGATACGCAGTATTTT. Translation: CASSPGQGAVDTQYF.